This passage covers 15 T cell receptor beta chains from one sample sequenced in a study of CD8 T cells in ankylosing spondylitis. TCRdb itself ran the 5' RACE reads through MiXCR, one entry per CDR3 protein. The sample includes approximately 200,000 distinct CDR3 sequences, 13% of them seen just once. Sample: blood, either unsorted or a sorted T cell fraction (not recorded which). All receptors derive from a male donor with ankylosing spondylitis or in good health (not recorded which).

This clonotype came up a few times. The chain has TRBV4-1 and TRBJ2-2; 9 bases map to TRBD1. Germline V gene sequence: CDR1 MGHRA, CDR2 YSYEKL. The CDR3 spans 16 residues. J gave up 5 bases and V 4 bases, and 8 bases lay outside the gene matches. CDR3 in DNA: TGCGCCAGCAGCCTTTCCGGGACAGGGATGACCGGGGAGCTGTTTTTT. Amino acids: CASSLSGTGMTGELFF.

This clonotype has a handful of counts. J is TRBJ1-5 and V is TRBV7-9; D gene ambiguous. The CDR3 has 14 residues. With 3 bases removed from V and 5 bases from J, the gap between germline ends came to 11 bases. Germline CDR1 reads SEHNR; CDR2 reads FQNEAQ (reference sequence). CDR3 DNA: TGTGCCAGCAGCTTGGTGGGATTGCATCAGCCCCAGCATTTT. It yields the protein CASSLVGLHQPQHF.

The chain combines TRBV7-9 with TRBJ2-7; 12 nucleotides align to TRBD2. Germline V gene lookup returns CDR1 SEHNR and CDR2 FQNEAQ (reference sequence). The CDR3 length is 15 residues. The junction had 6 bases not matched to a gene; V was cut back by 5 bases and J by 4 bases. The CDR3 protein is CASSIASGRGYEQYF. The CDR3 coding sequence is TGTGCCAGCAGCATCGCTAGCGGGAGGGGGTACGAGCAGTACTTC. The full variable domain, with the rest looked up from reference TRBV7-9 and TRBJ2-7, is DTGVSQNPRHKITKRGQNVTFRCDPISEHNRLYWYRQTLGQGPEFLTYFQNEAQLEKSRLLSDRFSAERPKGSFSTLEIQRTEQGDSAMYLCASSIASGRGYEQYFGPGTRLTVT.

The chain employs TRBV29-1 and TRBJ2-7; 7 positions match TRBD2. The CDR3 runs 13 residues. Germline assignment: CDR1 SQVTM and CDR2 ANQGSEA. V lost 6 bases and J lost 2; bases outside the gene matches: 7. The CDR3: CSVTGGAAYEQYF. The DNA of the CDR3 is TGCAGCGTAACGGGGGGAGCAGCCTACGAGCAGTACTTC.

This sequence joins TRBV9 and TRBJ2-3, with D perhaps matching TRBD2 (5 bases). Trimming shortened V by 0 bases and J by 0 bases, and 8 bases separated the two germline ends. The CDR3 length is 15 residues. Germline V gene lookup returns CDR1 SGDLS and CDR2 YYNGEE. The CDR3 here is CASSVDEGSTDTQYF. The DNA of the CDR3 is TGTGCCAGCAGCGTAGATGAGGGTAGCACAGATACGCAGTATTTT.

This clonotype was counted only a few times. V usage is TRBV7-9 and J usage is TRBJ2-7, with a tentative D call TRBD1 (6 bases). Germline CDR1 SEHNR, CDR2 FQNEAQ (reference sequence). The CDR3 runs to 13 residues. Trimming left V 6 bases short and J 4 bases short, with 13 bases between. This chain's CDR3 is CASRPGTKYEQYF. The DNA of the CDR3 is TGTGCCAGCAGACCCGGGACAAAGTACGAGCAGTACTTC.

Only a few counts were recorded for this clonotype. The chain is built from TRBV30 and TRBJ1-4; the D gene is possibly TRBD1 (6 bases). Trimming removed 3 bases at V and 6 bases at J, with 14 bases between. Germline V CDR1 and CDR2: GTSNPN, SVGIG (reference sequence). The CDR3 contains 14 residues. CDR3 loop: CAWRSGTSYEKLFF. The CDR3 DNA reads TGTGCCTGGAGGTCCGGGACAAGCTATGAAAAACTGTTTTTT. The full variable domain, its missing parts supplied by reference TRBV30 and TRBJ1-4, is SQTIHQWPATLVQPVGSPLSLECTVEGTSNPNLYWYRQAAGRGLQLLFYSVGIGQISSEVPQNLSASRPQDRQFILSSKKLLLSDSGFYLCAWRSGTSYEKLFFGSGTQLSVL.

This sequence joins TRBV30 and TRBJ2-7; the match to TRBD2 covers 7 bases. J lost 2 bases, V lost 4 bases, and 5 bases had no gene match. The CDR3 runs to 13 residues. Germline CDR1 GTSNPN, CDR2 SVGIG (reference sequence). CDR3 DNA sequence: TGTGCCTGGACTACTAGCGAGACCTACGAGCAGTACTTC. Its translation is CAWTTSETYEQYF.

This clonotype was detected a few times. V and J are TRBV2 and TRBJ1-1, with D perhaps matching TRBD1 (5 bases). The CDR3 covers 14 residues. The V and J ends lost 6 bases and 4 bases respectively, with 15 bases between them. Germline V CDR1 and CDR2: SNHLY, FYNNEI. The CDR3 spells CASRWTQESTEAFF. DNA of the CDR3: TGTGCCAGCAGGTGGACACAGGAGAGCACTGAAGCTTTCTTT. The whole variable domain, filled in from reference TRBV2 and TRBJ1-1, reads EPEVTQTPSHQVTQMGQEVILRCVPISNHLYFYWYRQILGQKVEFLVSFYNNEISEKSEIFDDQFSVERPDGSNFTLKIRSTKLEDSAMYFCASRWTQESTEAFFGQGTRLTVV.

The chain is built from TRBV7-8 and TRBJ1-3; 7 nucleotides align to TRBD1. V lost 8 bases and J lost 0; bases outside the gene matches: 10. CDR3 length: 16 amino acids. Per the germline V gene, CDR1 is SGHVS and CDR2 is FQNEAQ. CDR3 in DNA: TGTGCCAGCGCCGCCGGGACAGCCGTCTCTGGAAACACCATATATTTT. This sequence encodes CASAAGTAVSGNTIYF. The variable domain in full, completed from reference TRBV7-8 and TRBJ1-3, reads GAGVSQSPRYKVAKRGQDVALRCDPISGHVSLFWYQQALGQGPEFLTYFQNEAQLDKSGLPSDRFFAERPEGSVSTLKIQRTQQEDSAVYLCASAAGTAVSGNTIYFGEGSWLTVV.

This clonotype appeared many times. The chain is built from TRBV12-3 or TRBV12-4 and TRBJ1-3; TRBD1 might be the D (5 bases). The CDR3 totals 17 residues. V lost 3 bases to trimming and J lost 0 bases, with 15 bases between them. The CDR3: CASSFQGVPVSGNTIYF. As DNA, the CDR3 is TGTGCCAGCAGTTTTCAGGGCGTGCCAGTCTCTGGAAACACCATATATTTT.

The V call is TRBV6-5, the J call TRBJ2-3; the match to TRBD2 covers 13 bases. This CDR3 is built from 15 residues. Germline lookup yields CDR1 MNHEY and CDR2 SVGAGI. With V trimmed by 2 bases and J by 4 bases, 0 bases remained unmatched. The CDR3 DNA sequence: TGTGCCAGCAGTTACACTAGCGGGAGGGCAGATACGCAGTATTTT. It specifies CASSYTSGRADTQYF.

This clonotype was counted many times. In DNA, the CDR3 is TGCGCCAGCAGCTCGACTAATAGTGTCACTGAAGCTTTCTTT. The encoded protein is CASSSTNSVTEAFF. This rearrangement joins TRBV5-1 to TRBJ1-1; no reliable D call. The CDR3 contains 14 residues. Looked up from germline, CDR1 is SGHRS and CDR2 is YFSETQ. Trimming removed 3 bases at V and 4 bases at J, with 13 bases between.

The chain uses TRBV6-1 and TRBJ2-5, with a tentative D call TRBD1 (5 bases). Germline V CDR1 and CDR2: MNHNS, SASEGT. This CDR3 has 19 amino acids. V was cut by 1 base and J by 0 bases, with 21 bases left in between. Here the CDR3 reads CASSEVRAGKTRYQETQYF. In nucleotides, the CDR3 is TGTGCCAGCAGTGAAGTTCGAGCAGGGAAAACACGGTACCAAGAGACCCAGTACTTC.

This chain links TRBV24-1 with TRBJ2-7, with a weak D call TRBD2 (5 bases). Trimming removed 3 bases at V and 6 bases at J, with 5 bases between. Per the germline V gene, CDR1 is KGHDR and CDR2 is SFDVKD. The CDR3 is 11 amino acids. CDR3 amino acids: CATSDGGEQYF. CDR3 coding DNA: TGTGCCACCAGTGATGGAGGCGAGCAGTACTTC.